A selection of T cell receptor beta chains follows, all from one sample in a study of neoadjuvant nivolumab and ipilimumab in lung cancer. Produced via immunoSEQ multiplex PCR; TCRdb's table is partial and in-frame only. The table lists 30,000 to 35,000 clones, 90% of them singletons, with 4.5% to 5% in the top ten. Here the sequenced sample was peripheral blood, taken after neoadjuvant nivolumab, alone or with ipilimumab, at or shortly before surgery. Receptor source: an adult with non-small cell lung cancer. CDR3s include the opening cysteine and the closing phenylalanine or tryptophan. D genes are given only for firm matches. Not every row has a clone size; where given, it reads once, few, many or a size class.

J gene: TRBJ1-1; V gene: TRBV14; D gene: -; clone size: few; CDR3 protein: CASSATKNTEAFF; CDR3 DNA: TGTGCCAGCAGCGCCACAAAGAACACTGAAGCTTTCTTT
J gene: TRBJ2-7; V gene: TRBV7-9; D gene: TRBD1; clone size: -; CDR3 protein: CASSSRHRDRHYEQYF; CDR3 DNA: TGTGCCAGCAGCTCGCGGCACCGGGACAGACACTACGAGCAGTACTTC
J gene: TRBJ1-3; V gene: TRBV5-1; D gene: -; clone size: -; CDR3 protein: CASSFTSGHMIGNTIYF; CDR3 DNA: TGCGCCAGCAGCTTCACCTCGGGACACATGATCGGAAACACCATATATTTT
J gene: TRBJ2-7; V gene: TRBV10-3; D gene: -; clone size: -; CDR3 protein: CAISESIDRQFGEQYF; CDR3 DNA: TGTGCCATCAGTGAGTCGATCGACAGGCAGTTTGGCGAGCAGTACTTC
J gene: TRBJ2-4; V gene: TRBV2; D gene: -; clone size: -; CDR3 protein: CASSELAKNIQYF; CDR3 DNA: TGTGCCAGCAGTGAACTAGCCAAAAACATTCAGTACTTC
J gene: TRBJ1-5; V gene: TRBV7-9; D gene: -; clone size: -; CDR3 protein: CASSRTGLREPQHF; CDR3 DNA: TGTGCCAGCAGCCGAACAGGACTGAGAGAGCCCCAGCATTTT
J gene: TRBJ1-1; V gene: TRBV7-3; D gene: TRBD1; clone size: -; CDR3 protein: CASSLMGGDRKTEAFF; CDR3 DNA: TGTGCCAGCAGCTTAATGGGTGGGGACAGGAAAACTGAAGCTTTCTTT
J gene: TRBJ2-2; V gene: TRBV2; D gene: TRBD1; clone size: -; CDR3 protein: CASTRDRYTGELFF; CDR3 DNA: TGTGCCAGCACCAGGGACAGATACACCGGGGAGCTGTTTTTT
J gene: TRBJ2-2; V gene: TRBV5-6; D gene: -; clone size: few; CDR3 protein: CASSRLTPGGTGELFF; CDR3 DNA: TGTGCCAGCAGCCGTCTGACCCCCGGGGGAACCGGGGAGCTGTTTTTT
J gene: TRBJ1-6; V gene: TRBV5-6; D gene: -; clone size: -; CDR3 protein: CASSLQALGSPLHF; CDR3 DNA: TGTGCCAGCAGCTTACAGGCCCTGGGTTCACCCCTCCACTTT
J gene: TRBJ2-7; V gene: TRBV19; D gene: -; clone size: -; CDR3 protein: CASSNTGSYEQYF; CDR3 DNA: TGTGCCAGTAGTAACACCGGTTCCTACGAGCAGTACTTC
J gene: TRBJ2-2; V gene: TRBV18; D gene: -; clone size: -; CDR3 protein: CASSPGFALRTGELFF; CDR3 DNA: TGTGCCAGCTCACCAGGGTTCGCTTTGAGGACCGGGGAGCTGTTTTTT
J gene: TRBJ1-6; V gene: TRBV14; D gene: -; clone size: -; CDR3 protein: CASSQGNFLPLHF; CDR3 DNA: TGTGCCAGCAGCCAAGGCAACTTTTTACCCCTCCACTTT
J gene: TRBJ2-1; V gene: TRBV6-1; D gene: TRBD2; clone size: -; CDR3 protein: CASSEWGGRLSNEQFF; CDR3 DNA: TGTGCCAGCAGTGAATGGGGGGGACGATTAAGCAATGAGCAGTTCTTC
J gene: TRBJ2-5; V gene: TRBV7-7; D gene: -; clone size: -; CDR3 protein: CASSFGGGPGAETQYF; CDR3 DNA: TGTGCCAGCAGCTTTGGCGGGGGCCCCGGGGCAGAGACCCAGTACTTC
J gene: TRBJ2-7; V gene: TRBV29-1; D gene: TRBD1; clone size: -; CDR3 protein: CSVSGTGTYEQYF; CDR3 DNA: TGCAGCGTATCCGGGACAGGGACCTACGAGCAGTACTTC